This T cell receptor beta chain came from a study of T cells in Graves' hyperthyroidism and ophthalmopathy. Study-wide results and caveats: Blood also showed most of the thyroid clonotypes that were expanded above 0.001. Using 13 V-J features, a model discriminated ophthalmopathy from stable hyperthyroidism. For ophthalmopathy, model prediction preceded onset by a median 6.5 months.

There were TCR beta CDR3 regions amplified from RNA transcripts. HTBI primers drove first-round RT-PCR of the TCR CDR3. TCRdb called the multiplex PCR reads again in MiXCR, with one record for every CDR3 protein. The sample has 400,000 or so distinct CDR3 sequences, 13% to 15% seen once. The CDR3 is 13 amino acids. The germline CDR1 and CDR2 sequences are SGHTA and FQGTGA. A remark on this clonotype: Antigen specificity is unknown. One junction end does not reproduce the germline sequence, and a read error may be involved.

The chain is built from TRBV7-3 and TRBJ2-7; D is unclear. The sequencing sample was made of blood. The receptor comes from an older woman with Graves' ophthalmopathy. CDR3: CGSSLGGTYEQYF. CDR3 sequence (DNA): TGTGGCAGCAGCTTGGGTGGGACCTACGAGCAGTACTTC.